The rows below give T cell receptor beta chains drawn from one sample of a study of identical twins. TCRdb re-called the 5' RACE reads with MiXCR, one entry per CDR3 protein. The sample records 1.5 million to 2 million distinct CDR3 sequences, less than 40% being singletons. Sequenced sample: cord blood. The receptors shown here come from a newborn girl in good health. Each CDR3 is given with its conserved first and last residue. The order of the fields is CDR3 protein, CDR3 DNA, J gene, V gene, clone size, D gene. A D gene is named only where the DNA matches it firmly. Not all rows give a size; the values are once, few, many and, for expanded clones, a class.

CDR3: CSAGGGHTDTQYF
DNA: TGCAGTGCGGGGGGGGGTCACACAGATACGCAGTATTTT
J: TRBJ2-3
V: TRBV20-1
size: NA
D: TRBD2

CDR3: CASSTPQPDTQYF
DNA: TGTGCCAGCAGCACACCACAGCCAGATACGCAGTATTTT
J: TRBJ2-3
V: TRBV21-1
size: NA
D: NA

CDR3: CARREASTDTQYF
DNA: TGTGCCCGCAGGGAAGCGAGCACAGATACGCAGTATTTT
J: TRBJ2-3
V: TRBV2
size: few
D: NA

CDR3: CASSDGLVPDTQYF
DNA: TGTGCCAGCAGTGATGGGCTAGTTCCAGATACGCAGTATTTT
J: TRBJ2-3
V: TRBV6-1
size: NA
D: NA

CDR3: CASSERAGGYEQYF
DNA: TGTGCCAGCAGCGAAAGAGCGGGAGGCTACGAGCAGTACTTC
J: TRBJ2-7
V: TRBV7-9
size: NA
D: TRBD2

CDR3: CATALAVCNEQFF
DNA: TGTGCCACCGCCTTAGCGGTATGCAATGAGCAGTTCTTC
J: TRBJ2-1
V: TRBV28
size: NA
D: NA

CDR3: CSAGRGVNEQFF
DNA: TGCAGCGCTGGCCGGGGGGTCAATGAGCAGTTCTTC
J: TRBJ2-1
V: TRBV29-1
size: NA
D: TRBD2

CDR3: CSAPVAVPGFYNSPLHF
DNA: TGCAGTGCCCCCGTCGCGGTCCCGGGGTTCTATAATTCACCCCTCCACTTT
J: TRBJ1-6
V: TRBV20-1
size: few
D: NA

CDR3: CSVEVSRAGVWTNEQFF
DNA: TGCAGCGTTGAAGTAAGTCGAGCGGGAGTCTGGACCAATGAGCAGTTCTTC
J: TRBJ2-1
V: TRBV29-1
size: few
D: TRBD2

CDR3: CASSLVPSGNADTQYF
DNA: TGTGCCAGCAGCTTAGTTCCTAGCGGGAACGCAGATACGCAGTATTTT
J: TRBJ2-3
V: TRBV7-2
size: few
D: TRBD2

CDR3: CASSPAGGPGRADTQYF
DNA: TGTGCCAGCAGCCCAGCGGGGGGGCCGGGTCGGGCAGATACGCAGTATTTT
J: TRBJ2-3
V: TRBV7-2
size: NA
D: TRBD2

CDR3: CASSPRTGSNSPLHF
DNA: TGTGCCAGTAGTCCCCGGACAGGATCTAATTCACCCCTCCACTTT
J: TRBJ1-6
V: TRBV19
size: few
D: TRBD1

CDR3: CATSEIPQREERDNEQYF
DNA: TGTGCCACCAGTGAGATCCCACAGCGGGAGGAGAGGGACAATGAGCAGTACTTC
J: TRBJ2-5
V: TRBV24-1
size: NA
D: TRBD2

CDR3: CSARALGQLDEKLFF
DNA: TGCAGTGCTAGAGCCCTCGGACAGCTGGATGAAAAACTGTTTTTT
J: TRBJ1-4
V: TRBV20-1
size: few
D: NA

CDR3: CASSLEVPGTEAFF
DNA: TGCGCCAGCAGCTTGGAGGTTCCGGGCACTGAAGCTTTCTTT
J: TRBJ1-1
V: TRBV5-1
size: few
D: NA

CDR3: CASDLQETQYF
DNA: TGTGCCAGCGACCTCCAAGAGACCCAGTACTTC
J: TRBJ2-5
V: TRBV6-5
size: NA
D: NA